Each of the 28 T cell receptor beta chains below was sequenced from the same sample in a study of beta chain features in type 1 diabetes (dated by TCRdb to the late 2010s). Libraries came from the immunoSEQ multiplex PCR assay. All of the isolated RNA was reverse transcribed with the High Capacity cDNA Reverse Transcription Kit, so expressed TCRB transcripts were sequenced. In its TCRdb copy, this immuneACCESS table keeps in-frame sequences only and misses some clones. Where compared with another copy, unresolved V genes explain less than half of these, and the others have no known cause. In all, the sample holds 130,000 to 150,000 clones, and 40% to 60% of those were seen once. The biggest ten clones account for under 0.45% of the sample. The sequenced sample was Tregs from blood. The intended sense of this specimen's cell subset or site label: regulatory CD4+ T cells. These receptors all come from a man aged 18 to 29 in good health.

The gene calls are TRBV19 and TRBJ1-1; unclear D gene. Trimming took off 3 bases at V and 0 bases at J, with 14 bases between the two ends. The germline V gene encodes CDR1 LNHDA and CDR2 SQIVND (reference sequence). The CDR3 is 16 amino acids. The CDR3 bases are TGTGCCAGTAGTATCTTCACAGCTATACTGAACACTGAAGCTTTCTTT. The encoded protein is CASSIFTAILNTEAFF.

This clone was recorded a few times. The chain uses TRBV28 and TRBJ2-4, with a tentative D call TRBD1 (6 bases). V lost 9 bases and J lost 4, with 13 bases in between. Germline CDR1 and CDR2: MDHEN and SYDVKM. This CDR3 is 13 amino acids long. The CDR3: CASRDRPKNIQYF. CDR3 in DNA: TGTGCCAGTAGAGACAGGCCTAAAAACATTCAGTACTTC.

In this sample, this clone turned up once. The CDR3 nucleotides read TGTGCCAGCAGCTCACAGAACTTGTACACCGGGGAGCTGTTTTTT. It specifies CASSSQNLYTGELFF. J is TRBJ2-2 and V is TRBV7-3; D not certain. Between the trimmed V and J ends, which lost 4 bases and 3 bases, there was a span of 12 bases. The CDR3 consists of 15 residues. Germline CDR1 and CDR2: SGHTA and FQGTGA.

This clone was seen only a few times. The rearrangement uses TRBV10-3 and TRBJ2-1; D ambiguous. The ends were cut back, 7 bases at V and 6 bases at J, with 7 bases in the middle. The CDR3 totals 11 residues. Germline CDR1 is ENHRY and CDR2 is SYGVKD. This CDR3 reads CAITRGNEQFF. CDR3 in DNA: TGTGCCATCACCCGCGGCAATGAGCAGTTCTTC.

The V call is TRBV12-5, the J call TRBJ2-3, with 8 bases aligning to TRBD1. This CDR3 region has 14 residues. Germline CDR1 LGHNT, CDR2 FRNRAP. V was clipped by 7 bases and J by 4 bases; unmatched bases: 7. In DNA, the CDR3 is TGTGCTAGTGCGGGGACAGGAAAGCCAGATACGCAGTATTTT. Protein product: CASAGTGKPDTQYF.

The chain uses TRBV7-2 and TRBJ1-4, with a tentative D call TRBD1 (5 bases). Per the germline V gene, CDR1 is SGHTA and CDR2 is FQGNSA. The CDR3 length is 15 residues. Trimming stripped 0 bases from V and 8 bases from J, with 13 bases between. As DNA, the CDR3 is TGTGCCAGCAGCTTAGCGGATATCGGGGGAGAAAAACTGTTTTTT. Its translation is CASSLADIGGEKLFF.

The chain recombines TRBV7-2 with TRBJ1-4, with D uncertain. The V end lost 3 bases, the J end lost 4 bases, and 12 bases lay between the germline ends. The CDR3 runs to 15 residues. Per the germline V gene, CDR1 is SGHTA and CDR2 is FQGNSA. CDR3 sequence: CASSFRGWGNEKLFF. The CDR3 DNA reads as TGTGCCAGCAGCTTCCGGGGTTGGGGTAATGAAAAACTGTTTTTT. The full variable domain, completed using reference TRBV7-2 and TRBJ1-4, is GAGVSQSPSNKVTEKGKDVELRCDPISGHTALYWYRQSLGQGLEFLIYFQGNSAPDKSGLPSDRFSAERTGGSVSTLTIQRTQQEDSAVYLCASSFRGWGNEKLFFGSGTQLSVL.

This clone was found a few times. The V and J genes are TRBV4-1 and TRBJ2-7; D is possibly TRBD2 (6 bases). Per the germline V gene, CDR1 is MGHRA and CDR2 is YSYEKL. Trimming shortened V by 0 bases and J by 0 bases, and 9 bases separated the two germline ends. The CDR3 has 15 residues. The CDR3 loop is CASSQEWGVSYEQYF. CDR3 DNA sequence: TGCGCCAGCAGCCAAGAATGGGGGGTCTCCTACGAGCAGTACTTC.

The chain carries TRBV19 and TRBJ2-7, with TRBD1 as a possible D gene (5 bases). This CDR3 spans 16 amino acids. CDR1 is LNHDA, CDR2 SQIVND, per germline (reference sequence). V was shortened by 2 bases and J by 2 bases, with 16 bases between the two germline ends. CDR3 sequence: CASSIRGRQGPYEQYF. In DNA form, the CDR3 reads TGTGCCAGTAGTATAAGGGGCCGGCAGGGTCCCTACGAGCAGTACTTC. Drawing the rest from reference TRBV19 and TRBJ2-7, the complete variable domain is DGGITQSPKYLFRKEGQNVTLSCEQNLNHDAMYWYRQDPGQGLRLIYYSQIVNDFQKGDIAEGYSVSREKKESFPLTVTSAQKNPTAFYLCASSIRGRQGPYEQYFGPGTRLTVT.

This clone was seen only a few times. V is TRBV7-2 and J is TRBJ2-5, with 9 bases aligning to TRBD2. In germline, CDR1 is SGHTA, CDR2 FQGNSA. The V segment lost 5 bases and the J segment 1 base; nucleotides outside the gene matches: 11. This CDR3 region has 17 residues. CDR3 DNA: TGTGCCAGCAGCCCCCCCCGCGGGAGGGATATCCAAGAGACCCAGTACTTC. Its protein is CASSPPRGRDIQETQYF.

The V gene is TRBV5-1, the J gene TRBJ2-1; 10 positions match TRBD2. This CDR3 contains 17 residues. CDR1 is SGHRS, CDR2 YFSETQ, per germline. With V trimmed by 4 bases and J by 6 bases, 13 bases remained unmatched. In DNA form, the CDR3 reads TGCGCCAGCAGCCCGCGGCGAGCGGGAGGGCCGACCAATGAGCAGTTCTTC. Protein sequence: CASSPRRAGGPTNEQFF.

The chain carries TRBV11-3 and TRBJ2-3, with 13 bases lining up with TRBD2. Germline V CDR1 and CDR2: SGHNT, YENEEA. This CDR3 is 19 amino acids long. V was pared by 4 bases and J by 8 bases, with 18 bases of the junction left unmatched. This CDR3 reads CASSSGAGTSGNRRVTQYF. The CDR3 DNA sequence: TGTGCCAGCAGCTCGGGCGCGGGGACTAGCGGGAATCGGCGAGTTACGCAGTATTTT. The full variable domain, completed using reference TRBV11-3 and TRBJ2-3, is EAGVVQSPRYKIIEKKQPVAFWCNPISGHNTLYWYLQNLGQGPELLIRYENEEAVDDSQLPKDRFSAERLKGVDSTLKIQPAELGDSAVYLCASSSGAGTSGNRRVTQYFGPGTRLTVL.

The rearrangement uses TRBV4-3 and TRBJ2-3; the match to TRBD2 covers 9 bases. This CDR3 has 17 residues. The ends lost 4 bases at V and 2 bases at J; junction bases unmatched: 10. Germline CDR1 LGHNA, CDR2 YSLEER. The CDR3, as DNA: TGCGCCAGCAGCCCAAACAGCCTAGCGGGATTCACAGATACGCAGTATTTT. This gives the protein CASSPNSLAGFTDTQYF.

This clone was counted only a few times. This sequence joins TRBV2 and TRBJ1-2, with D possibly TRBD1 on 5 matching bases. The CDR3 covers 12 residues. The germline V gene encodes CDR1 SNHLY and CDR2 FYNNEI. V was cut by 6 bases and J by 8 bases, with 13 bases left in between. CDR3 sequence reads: CASRAAGGGYTF. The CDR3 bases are TGTGCCAGCAGGGCCGCGGGGGGAGGCTACACCTTC.

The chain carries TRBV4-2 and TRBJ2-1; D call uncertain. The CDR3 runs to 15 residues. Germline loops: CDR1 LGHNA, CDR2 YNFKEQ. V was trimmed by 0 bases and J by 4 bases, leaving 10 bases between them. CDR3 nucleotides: TGTGCCAGCAGCCAAGAACTCCCCGGGTACAATGAGCAGTTCTTC. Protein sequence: CASSQELPGYNEQFF.

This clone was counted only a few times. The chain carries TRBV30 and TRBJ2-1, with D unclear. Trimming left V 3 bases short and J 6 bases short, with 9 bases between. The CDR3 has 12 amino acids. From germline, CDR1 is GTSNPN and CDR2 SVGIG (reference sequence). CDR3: CAWSPSFNEQFF. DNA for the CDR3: TGTGCCTGGAGCCCAAGCTTCAATGAGCAGTTCTTC.

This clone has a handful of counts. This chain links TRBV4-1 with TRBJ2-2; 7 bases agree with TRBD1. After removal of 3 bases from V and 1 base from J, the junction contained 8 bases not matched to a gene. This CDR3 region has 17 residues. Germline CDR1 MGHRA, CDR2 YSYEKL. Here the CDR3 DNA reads TGCGCCAGCAGCCAGGGCTACAGGGGTAAGAACACCGGGGAGCTGTTTTTT. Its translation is CASSQGYRGKNTGELFF.

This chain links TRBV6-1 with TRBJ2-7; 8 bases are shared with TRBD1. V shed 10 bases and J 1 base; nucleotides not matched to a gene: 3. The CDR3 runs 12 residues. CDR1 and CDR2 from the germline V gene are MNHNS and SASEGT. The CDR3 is CATGGQSYEQYF. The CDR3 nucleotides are TGTGCCACAGGGGGCCAGTCCTACGAGCAGTACTTC.

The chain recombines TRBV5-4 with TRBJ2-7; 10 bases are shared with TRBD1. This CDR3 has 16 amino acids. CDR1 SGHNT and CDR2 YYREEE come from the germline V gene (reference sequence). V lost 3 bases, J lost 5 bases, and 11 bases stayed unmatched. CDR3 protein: CASSWGIGTGAHEQYF. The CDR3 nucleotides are TGTGCCAGCAGCTGGGGGATCGGGACAGGGGCACACGAGCAGTACTTC. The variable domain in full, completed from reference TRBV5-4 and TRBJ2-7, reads ETGVTQSPTHLIKTRGQQVTLRCSSQSGHNTVSWYQQALGQGPQFIFQYYREEENGRGNFPPRFSGLQFPNYSSELNVNALELDDSALYLCASSWGIGTGAHEQYFGPGTRLTVT.

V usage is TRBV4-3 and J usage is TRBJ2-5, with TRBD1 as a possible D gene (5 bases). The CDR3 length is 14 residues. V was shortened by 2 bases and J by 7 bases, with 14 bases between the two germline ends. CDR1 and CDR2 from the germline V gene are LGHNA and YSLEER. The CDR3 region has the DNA TGCGCCAGCAGCCAACTACCTAGGGGTGGGACCCAGTACTTC. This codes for CASSQLPRGGTQYF.

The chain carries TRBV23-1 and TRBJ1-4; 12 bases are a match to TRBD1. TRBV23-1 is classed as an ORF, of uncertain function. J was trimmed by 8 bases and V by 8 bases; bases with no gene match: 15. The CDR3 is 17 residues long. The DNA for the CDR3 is TGCGCCAGCCGCACCGGGACAGGGGGCGAGGGAGGGGAAAAACTGTTTTTT. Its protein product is CASRTGTGGEGGEKLFF.

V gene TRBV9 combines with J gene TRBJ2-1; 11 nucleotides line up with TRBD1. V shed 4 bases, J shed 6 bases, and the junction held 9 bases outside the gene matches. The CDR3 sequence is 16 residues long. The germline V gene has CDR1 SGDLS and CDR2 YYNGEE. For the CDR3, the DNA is TGTGCCAGCAGCCGCCGCCCCGGGACAGGGGGCAATGAGCAGTTCTTC. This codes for CASSRRPGTGGNEQFF.

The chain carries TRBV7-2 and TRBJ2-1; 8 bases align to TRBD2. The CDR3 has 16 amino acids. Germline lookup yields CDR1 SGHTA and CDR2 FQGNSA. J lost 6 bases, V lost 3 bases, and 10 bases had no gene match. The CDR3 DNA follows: TGTGCCAGCAGCTTGACGACTAGCGCAATCTCCAATGAGCAGTTCTTC. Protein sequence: CASSLTTSAISNEQFF.

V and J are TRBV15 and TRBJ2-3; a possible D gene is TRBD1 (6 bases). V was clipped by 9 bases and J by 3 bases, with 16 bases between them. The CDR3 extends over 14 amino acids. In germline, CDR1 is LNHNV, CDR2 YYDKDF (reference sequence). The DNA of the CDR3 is TGTGCCACAACACAGGGATATGTTACAGATACGCAGTATTTT. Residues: CATTQGYVTDTQYF.

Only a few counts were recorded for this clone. CDR3 nucleotides: TGTGCCAGCAGTTTCTTGACCCCATTAGGGACAGCTACCTCTGGGGCCAACGTCCTGACTTTC. Its translation is CASSFLTPLGTATSGANVLTF. The rearrangement joins TRBV28 to TRBJ2-6; 7 bases fit TRBD1. V lost 3 bases, J lost 0 bases, and 17 bases stayed unmatched. The CDR3 consists of 21 residues. Germline V gene sequence: CDR1 MDHEN, CDR2 SYDVKM.

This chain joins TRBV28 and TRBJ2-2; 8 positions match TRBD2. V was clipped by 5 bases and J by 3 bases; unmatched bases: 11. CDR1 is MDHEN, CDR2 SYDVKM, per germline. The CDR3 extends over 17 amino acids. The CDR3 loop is CASSPLRAGVDTGELFF. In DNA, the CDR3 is TGTGCCAGCAGTCCCCTGCGAGCGGGAGTGGACACCGGGGAGCTGTTTTTT.

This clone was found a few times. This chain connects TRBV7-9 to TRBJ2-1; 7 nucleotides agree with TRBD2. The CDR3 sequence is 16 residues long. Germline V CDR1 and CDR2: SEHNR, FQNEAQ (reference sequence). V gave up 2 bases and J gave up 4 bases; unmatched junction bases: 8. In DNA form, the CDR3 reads TGTGCCAGCAGCTTATCCTCTAGCGGACTTTACAATGAGCAGTTCTTC. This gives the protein CASSLSSSGLYNEQFF.

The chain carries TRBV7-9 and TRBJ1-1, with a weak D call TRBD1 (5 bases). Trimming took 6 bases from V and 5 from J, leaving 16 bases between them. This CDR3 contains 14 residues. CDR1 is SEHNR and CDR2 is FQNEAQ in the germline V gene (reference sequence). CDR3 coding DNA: TGTGCCAGCAGATCAGCAGGGAGGGAAACTGAAGCTTTCTTT. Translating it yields CASRSAGRETEAFF.